Below, 14 T cell receptor beta chains from the same sample are listed, as sequenced in a study of cytomegalovirus exposure and HLA in healthy donors. A multiplex PCR was run with 60 Vbeta primers and 13 Jbeta primers. Method: immunoSEQ multiplex PCR; TCRdb's copy keeps in-frame clones and lacks some. The sample yields roughly 150,000 clones, 73% seen once. Sequencing was performed on PBMCs. These receptors all come from a woman aged 18-29 years in good health and CMV-seropositive.

The V gene is TRBV19, the J gene TRBJ2-1; TRBD1 matches at 7 bases. The length of the CDR3 is 17 residues. Germline assignment: CDR1 LNHDA and CDR2 SQIVND (reference sequence). The ends lost 3 bases at V and 2 bases at J; junction bases unmatched: 10. Here the CDR3 DNA reads TGTGCCAGTAGTATGGCCACCGGGACAGCTACCTACAATGAGCAGTTCTTC. Translation gives CASSMATGTATYNEQFF.

This chain uses TRBV14 with TRBJ1-1; a weak D match, TRBD1 (5 bases). Trimming cost V 1 base and J 10 bases, with 7 bases left between them. The CDR3 is made up of 11 amino acids. Germline V CDR1 and CDR2: SGHDN, FVKESK. CDR3 DNA sequence: TGTGCCAGCAGCCAAGGGGGGGGAGCTTTCTTT. Its protein product is CASSQGGGAFF. The variable domain in full, with the rest retrieved from reference TRBV14 and TRBJ1-1, is EAGVTQFPSHSVIEKGQTVTLRCDPISGHDNLYWYRRVMGKEIKFLLHFVKESKQDESGMPNNRFLAERTGGTYSTLKVQPAELEDSGVYFCASSQGGGAFFGQGTRLTVV.

The CDR3 protein is CASSSGLYTGELFF. In nucleotides, the CDR3 is TGTGCCAGCAGTTCTGGACTTTACACCGGGGAGCTGTTTTTT. The chain employs TRBV28 and TRBJ2-2; the D gene is possibly TRBD2 (5 bases). The CDR3 spans 14 residues. Germline CDR1 reads MDHEN; CDR2 reads SYDVKM. V was trimmed by 4 bases and J by 3 bases, leaving 9 bases between them.

This chain links TRBV19 with TRBJ2-4; D ambiguous. CDR3 length: 17 residues. V was clipped by 3 bases and J by 0 bases, with 15 bases between them. CDR1 and CDR2 from the germline V gene are LNHDA and SQIVND (reference sequence). This CDR3 reads CASSIPRGTLAKNIQYF. The CDR3 DNA reads as TGTGCCAGTAGTATCCCTCGCGGAACTCTAGCCAAAAACATTCAGTACTTC.

The rearrangement joins TRBV6-6 to TRBJ1-1, with 9 bases identical to TRBD1. CDR3 length: 16 amino acids. The germline V gene has CDR1 MNHNY and CDR2 SVGAGI (reference sequence). V trimming: 4 bases; J trimming: 0 bases; junction bases outside the gene matches: 6. CDR3 sequence (DNA): TGTGCCAGCAGTTCGCCGGGACAGGGAATGAACACTGAAGCTTTCTTT. This encodes CASSSPGQGMNTEAFF.

J is TRBJ1-3 and V is TRBV7-2, with 8 bases that match TRBD1. The CDR3 has 16 residues. Looked up from germline, CDR1 is SGHTA and CDR2 is FQGNSA. Germline trimming cut 5 bases from V and 5 bases from J; bases unmatched to any gene: 11. This chain's CDR3 is CASSAQGAPTRNTIYF. CDR3 sequence (DNA): TGTGCCAGCAGCGCTCAGGGGGCACCTACTAGAAACACCATATATTTT.

The V and J genes are TRBV7-2 and TRBJ2-1; 8 nucleotides line up with TRBD1. The CDR3 extends over 15 amino acids. V trimming: 2 bases; J trimming: 0 bases; junction bases outside the gene matches: 0. CDR1 and CDR2 (germline): SGHTA, FQGNSA. CDR3 bases: TGTGCCAGCAGCTTAACAGGGGGCTCCTACAATGAGCAGTTCTTC. Its protein is CASSLTGGSYNEQFF.

CDR3 in amino acids: CASSLLAGGYNEQFF. The CDR3 DNA sequence: TGTGCCAGCAGTTTACTCGCGGGGGGATACAATGAGCAGTTCTTC. This chain connects TRBV28 to TRBJ2-1; 8 bases line up with TRBD2. V lost 2 bases and J lost 4; bases outside the gene matches: 4. Per germline, CDR1 MDHEN and CDR2 SYDVKM. The CDR3 runs 15 residues.

This clone was recorded a few times. The J gene is TRBJ2-2, the V gene TRBV5-1; TRBD1 agrees at 12 bases. Germline lookup yields CDR1 SGHRS and CDR2 YFSETQ. The CDR3 runs 19 residues. Trimming took 5 bases from V and 4 from J; bases not matched to a gene: 15. The CDR3 is CASRLHRDRGRLATGELFF. The CDR3 DNA reads TGCGCCAGCAGGTTACACCGGGACAGGGGGCGATTAGCCACCGGGGAGCTGTTTTTT.

As to this clone: At one boundary the junction diverges from the germline segment, which might be a read error. The gene calls are TRBV6-5 and TRBJ1-1; D is unresolved. Germline CDR1 is MNHEY and CDR2 is SVGAGI. The CDR3 runs to 15 residues. CDR3 region: CAGRLSGGMNTEAFF. CDR3 coding DNA: TGTGCCGGCAGATTATCAGGAGGAATGAACACTGAAGCTTTCTTT.

The chain employs TRBV7-9 and TRBJ1-4; TRBD1 might be the D (6 bases). Germline CDR1 SEHNR, CDR2 FQNEAQ (reference sequence). The V end was cut by 6 bases, the J end by 3 bases, with 17 bases between. This CDR3 is 16 amino acids long. In DNA, the CDR3 is TGTGCCAGCAGACCAACAACAGGGTCGGCTAATGAAAAACTGTTTTTT. Amino acids: CASRPTTGSANEKLFF.

This chain connects TRBV4-2 to TRBJ2-4; weak D call: TRBD2 (6 bases). Germline V gene data show CDR1 as LGHNA and CDR2 as YNFKEQ. The CDR3 is made up of 17 amino acids. V was clipped by 6 bases and J by 3 bases, with 21 bases between them. The CDR3 protein is CASRQSLVGTVKNIQYF. The CDR3 DNA is TGTGCCAGCAGACAAAGTCTTGTGGGGACTGTCAAAAACATTCAGTACTTC.

V gene TRBV27 combines with J gene TRBJ2-1, with a possible D match to TRBD1 (6 bases). The CDR3 covers 14 residues. The ends were cut back, 6 bases at V and 0 bases at J, with 9 bases in the middle. Germline V lookup: CDR1 MNHEY, CDR2 SMNVEV (reference sequence). CDR3 residues: CASSEGGSYNEQFF. DNA for the CDR3: TGTGCCAGCAGCGAAGGGGGCTCCTACAATGAGCAGTTCTTC.

This clone was seen just once. The chain recombines TRBV27 with TRBJ2-7, with TRBD1 matching 8 bases. This CDR3 comprises 13 residues. Germline CDR1 MNHEY, CDR2 SMNVEV (reference sequence). Trimming at V came to 5 bases and at J to 3 bases, leaving 3 bases not matched to a gene. DNA for the CDR3: TGTGCCAGCAGTCCCGGACAGGGCTACGAGCAGTACTTC. Its translation: CASSPGQGYEQYF.